The present T cell receptor beta chain was sequenced within a study of T-cell memory formation after mild COVID-19 (dated by TCRdb to the early 2020s). At the level of the whole study: TCR sequence clusters from the two donors were largely donor specific. Longitudinal TCRalpha and TCRbeta repertoire sequencing tracked T-cell clones expanding and contracting after mild COVID-19 in a couple of donors. Two young, previously healthy adult volunteers, one female and one male, were included in the cohort. Study-wide findings and limitations: The second-wave clones that peaked on day 37 were not confirmed to be SARS-CoV-2 specific. Clones contracting from day 15 to 85 had balanced CD4/CD8 phenotypes, while a second wave expanding from day 15 to 37 was biased towards CD4+. Only two mild cases were covered in the study, and larger cohorts including severe cases with pre-infection samples were considered necessary. Contracting CD4+ clones turned up mainly in the CM and EM memory subsets, whereas EMRA was where CD8+ clones were enriched. Some responding clones were found in pre-infection memory, which suggests that pre-existing cross-reactive memory T cells took part in the SARS-CoV-2 response.

This clonotype was seen only a few times. This clone's antigen is unknown. Within one base of it there is no much larger clone, and no base qualities were kept. The germline V gene (reference sequence) yields SSHAT for CDR1 and FNYEAQ for CDR2. Trimming accounts for 1 base at V and 3 bases at J, while the number of junction bases matched to no gene is 5. The CDR3 numbers 15 residues from cysteine through phenylalanine. Just CDR3 DNA is preserved here, 45 bases in frame from base 1. PBMCs were isolated by Ficoll-Paque density gradient centrifugation. TCRdb shows the sequencer as Illumina NovaSeq 6000. TCRalpha and TCRbeta cDNA libraries were built by 5'RACE with constant-segment primers, adding sample barcodes and unique molecular identifiers. Trizol reagent was used to extract RNA from every sample. The libraries were amplified in two PCR steps, and the second step added a second sample barcode and Illumina TruSeq adapters. The libraries were sequenced on an Illumina NovaSeq using 2 x 150 bp paired-end reads. The authors processed their data as follows. With migec v1.2.7, reads were demultiplexed and then collapsed into UMI-guided consensus sequences. Using mixcr v2.1.11, UMI consensuses were aligned to TRA and TRB V and J templates and then assembled into clonotypes. A clonotype was counted as expanded or contracted only when both edgeR and NoisET called the clonotype significant, with the noise models trained on biological replicates. For edgeR calls, the cutoffs were a false discovery rate-adjusted p below 0.01 and a log2 fold-change threshold of 1. As an exploratory analysis of dynamics, PCA with hierarchical clustering was applied to max-normalized trajectories of the 1000 most abundant clonotypes. Each responding clone was given a CD4 or CD8 phenotype based on the CD4+ and CD8+ repertoires, which had been sequenced separately. TCRdb ran its own pipeline on the public reads, namely fastp trimming at Q25 and MiXCR clone calling, and kept in-frame beta chains. Rows are unified per CDR3 protein, each entry keeping the most common DNA and genes. The V and J calls and clone size are TCRdb's, not the authors'. This sample comprises approximately 430,000 distinct CDR3 sequences, about a quarter of them detected only once. Of the sample, around 13% is held by the ten largest clones.

The clonotype was recovered from an adult woman who had mild COVID-19 (a few samples of this study predate the infection). The sample titles of this study are shuffled in the database, so cell type and time point are left out; the donor was told from shared clones. Specimen: PBMCs or a T cell subset sorted from them (not recorded which). The chain is encoded by TRBV7-7 joined to TRBJ2-7, with TRBD2 identical over 8 junction bases. The nucleotide sequence is given as TGTGCCAGCAGCTTAGATCTGGGACTAGACTACGAGCAGTACTTC. The resulting protein is CASSLDLGLDYEQYF.